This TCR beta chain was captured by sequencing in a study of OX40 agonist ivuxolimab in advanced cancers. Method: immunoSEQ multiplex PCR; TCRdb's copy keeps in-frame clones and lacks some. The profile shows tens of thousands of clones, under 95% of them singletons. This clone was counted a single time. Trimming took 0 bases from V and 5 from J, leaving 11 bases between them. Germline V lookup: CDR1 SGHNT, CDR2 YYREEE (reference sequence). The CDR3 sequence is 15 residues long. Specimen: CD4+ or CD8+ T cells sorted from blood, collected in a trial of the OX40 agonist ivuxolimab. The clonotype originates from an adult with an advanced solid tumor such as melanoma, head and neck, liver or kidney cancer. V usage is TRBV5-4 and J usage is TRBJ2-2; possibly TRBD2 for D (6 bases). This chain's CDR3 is CASSLAGSGTGELFF. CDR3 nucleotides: TGTGCCAGCAGCTTGGCCGGGAGCGGTACCGGGGAGCTGTTTTTT.